This passage covers 3 T cell receptor beta chains from one sample sequenced in a study of blood T cell repertoires in COVID-19. Assay used: immunoSEQ multiplex PCR; TCRdb lists only in-frame clones, some missing. This table has roughly 250,000 clones, approximately 78% appearing once. Sequenced input: peripheral blood. These receptors came from a woman aged 60 to 75 with active or convalescent COVID-19.

This chain joins TRBV5-1 and TRBJ1-5; D gene ambiguous. The CDR3 is made up of 15 amino acids. V was pared by 0 bases and J by 4 bases, with 11 bases between. Germline assignment: CDR1 SGHRS and CDR2 YFSETQ. CDR3 protein: CASSLEAQPNQPQHF. In DNA, the CDR3 is TGCGCCAGCAGCTTGGAGGCACAGCCGAATCAGCCCCAGCATTTT.

The chain carries TRBV27 and TRBJ2-2, with 12 bases identical to TRBD2. The length of the CDR3 is 15 residues. The V segment lost 7 bases and the J segment 6 bases; nucleotides outside the gene matches: 6. Germline values: CDR1 MNHEY, CDR2 SMNVEV (reference sequence). The CDR3: CASTVLAGGSGELFF. The CDR3 nucleotides read TGTGCCAGCACCGTCCTAGCGGGGGGGTCCGGGGAGCTGTTTTTT.

This clone appeared a single time. The rearrangement joins TRBV6-5 to TRBJ1-5; 9 bases match TRBD1. CDR3 length equals 15 residues. The germline CDR1 and CDR2 sequences are MNHEY and SVGAGI. Trimming cost V 8 bases and J 2 bases; bases outside gene matches: 7. CDR3 amino acids: CASHEGQGGNQPQHF. Written as DNA, the CDR3 is TGTGCCAGCCACGAGGGACAGGGAGGCAATCAGCCCCAGCATTTT.